The clone carrying this T cell receptor (beta chain) appeared many times. This sample is part of a study of response to subunit inactivated influenza vaccine. TCRdb used MiXCR to reprocess the RT-PCR reads, holding one entry per CDR3 protein. The sample lists 150,000 to 200,000 distinct CDR3 sequences, approximately 12% occurring once. The sample was also linked to a second study, of T cells expressing NK-cell markers. This second report adds: Beta-chain TCR cDNA was generated via 5'RACE template switching with UMIs. The TCR beta repertoires originated in sorted CD3+CD56+NKG2C+, CD3+CD56+NKG2C- and CD3+CD56-NKG2C+ T cells. There were seven HCMV-seropositive donors and one seronegative donor among the eight sequenced. Several experiments added an anti-gamma-delta TCR antibody to sort only alpha-beta TCR T cells. Similarly, these clonotypes led the CD3+CD56-NKG2C+ fraction as well in a few donors.

Sequences were derived from CD8+ T cells sorted from PBMCs, sampled 11 to 12 days after vaccination. This TCR derives from a man in his fifties or sixties who received an inactivated influenza vaccine.

CDR3 DNA sequence: TGTGCCATCAGTGAGTTTGGGGACGAGCAGTACTTC. This codes for CAISEFGDEQYF. This chain uses TRBV10-3 with TRBJ2-7; D call uncertain. Germline V gene sequence: CDR1 ENHRY, CDR2 SYGVKD. V was clipped by 1 base and J by 5 bases, with 6 bases between them. This CDR3 is built from 12 residues.